Listed here is a single T cell receptor beta chain. The target of this receptor is not known. No qualities accompany the bases; no much larger clone lies one base away. The data originate from a study of OX40 agonist ivuxolimab in advanced cancers. Notes on the research overall: Ivuxolimab was an agonistic, fully human IgG2 monoclonal antibody directed against OX40 (CD134), a costimulatory receptor. Intravenous ivuxolimab was administered to patients every 2 weeks at six dose levels: 0.01, 0.1, 0.3, 1.5, 3 and 10 mg/kg. Among the approximately 50 dose-escalation patients, 19 had hepatocellular carcinoma, 15 or so melanoma, 9 renal cell carcinoma and 9 head and neck cancer. In the dose-escalation cohort, around four fifths of patients were male, and the mean age was approximately 60 years with a range of roughly 20 to 85. Patients were allowed to have had prior anti-PD-1, anti-PD-L1 or anti-CTLA-4 therapy, and around 43% of the dose-escalation patients had been treated with checkpoint inhibitors. Partial responses were achieved by three dose-escalation patients, of whom one had hepatocellular carcinoma and two had cutaneous melanoma. The purpose of peripheral TCRbeta sequencing was to test whether ivuxolimab changed TCR sequence diversity and led to clonal T-cell expansion. The paper covers the monotherapy dose-escalation part of the phase I ivuxolimab trial, which included N = 52 patients. Overall study results and their limits: Antigen specificity was not determined for the clonally expanded peripheral T cells. At doses of 0.1 to 3.0 mg/kg, clonal expansion of both CD4+ and CD8+ T cells in blood was seen between baseline and week 6. In the 0.1-3.0 mg/kg groups, partial responders were among the patients with the lowest normalized peripheral clonal expansion, particularly in CD8+ T cells. Low levels of normalized T-cell clonal expansion were also seen in some patients who did not respond. After ivuxolimab, more expanded clones were found on average in CD8+ T cells than in CD4+ T cells.

The CDR3 covers 14 residues, taking in both the cysteine and the phenylalanine. CDR3 DNA is the only sequence kept; it has 42 bases, read in frame from the first base. The germline ends are 14 bases apart after V is trimmed by 5 bases and J by 4 bases. CDR1 and CDR2 are drawn from the germline V gene: MNHEY, SVGAGI. Patients with autoimmune disease history or receiving systemic immunosuppression were excluded from the trial. Peripheral blood for TCR sequencing was collected from all dose cohorts at baseline, on cycle 4 day 1, and on cycle 7 day 1. The samples were taken from a phase I, first-in-human, multicenter, open-label dose-escalation trial of ivuxolimab. Adults with locally advanced or metastatic melanoma, renal cell carcinoma, hepatocellular carcinoma or head and neck squamous cell carcinoma were enrolled in the trial. Before TCR sequencing, CD4+ T cells and CD8+ T cells were sorted from peripheral blood as separate populations.

To sequence the TCRbeta CDR3 region, genomic DNA was isolated from the sorted cells. The immunoSEQ Assay was used for sequencing of TCRbeta CDR3 regions. Sourced from immuneACCESS, this table was stored by TCRdb with only in-frame sequences that have V and J called. A share of the clones is absent; for the studies checked, an unresolved V gene accounts for under half, and the remainder has no known explanation. In this sample the table shows some 100,000 clones, more than 90% of which occur a single time. The ten most abundant clones make up more than 3% of the sample. This receptor was taken from an adult with an advanced solid tumor such as melanoma, head and neck, liver or kidney cancer. Here the sequenced sample was CD4+ or CD8+ T cells sorted from blood, taken in a trial of the OX40 agonist ivuxolimab. The chain is made from TRBV6-5 and TRBJ1-1; no D segment can be confidently identified. This receptor carries the CDR3 CASSPSAFSTEAFF. The DNA reads as follows: TGTGCCAGCAGTCCATCGGCCTTTTCCACTGAAGCTTTCTTT.